This TCR beta chain was profiled in a study of T cells after yellow fever vaccination. Germline V lookup: CDR1 DFQATT, CDR2 SNEGSKA (reference sequence). The CDR3 has 16 amino acids. Germline trimming cut 0 bases from V and 5 bases from J; bases unmatched to any gene: 9. TCRdb re-analysed the 5' RACE reads in MiXCR, keeping a single row per CDR3 protein. Altogether fewer than 450,000 distinct CDR3 sequences are present, under 14% being singletons, with the ten largest covering around 20%. The material sequenced was PBMCs, taken on the day of the first yellow fever vaccination. The chain uses TRBV20-1 and TRBJ2-2, with 7 positions matching TRBD1. This clonotype originated in a young man who received the YFV17D yellow fever vaccine. This CDR3 is CSARDGGQPMTGELFF. For the CDR3, the DNA is TGCAGTGCTAGAGATGGGGGACAGCCCATGACCGGGGAGCTGTTTTTT.